What follows is one T cell receptor (beta chain) and its context. This record comes from a study of blood T cell repertoires in COVID-19. The assay was immunoSEQ multiplex PCR, and TCRdb's table has in-frame clones only and misses some. The data show some 110,000 clones, with just under 85% seen just once and about 3.3% held by the top ten. Germline CDR1 and CDR2: MNHEY and SVGAGI. Losses at the gene ends were 3 bases for V and 5 bases for J; bases not matched to a gene: 2. The CDR3 length is 15 residues. The clonotype comes from an elderly woman with active or convalescent COVID-19. Material for sequencing was peripheral blood. The chain combines TRBV6-5 with TRBJ2-2; TRBD2 matches at 11 bases. The CDR3 DNA follows: TGTGCCAGCAGTTATAGACTAGCGGGGACCGGGGAGCTGTTTTTT. Encoded protein: CASSYRLAGTGELFF.